Shown below are 20 T cell receptor beta chains from a single sample sequenced in a study of tumor-infiltrating lymphocytes in primary liver carcinoma. Total RNA (approximately 500 ng) served as template for TCR beta cDNA synthesis primed by a constant-region primer. Construction of TCR beta libraries relied on three successive nested multiplex PCR rounds employing slightly modified ARM-PCR. In the first two PCR rounds, TRBV1-TRBV30 forward primers were paired with a C-beta reverse primer, and each round lasted nine to ten cycles. MiXCR, run by TCRdb on the multiplex PCR reads, gives a single entry per CDR3 protein. The table has 150,000 to 200,000 distinct CDR3 sequences, around four fifths seen once. Co-extraction yielded RNA and DNA from roughly 21-30 mg of unsorted bulk tissue. Material: tumor tissue from primary liver carcinoma. The receptors here all came from a man aged 35-49 years with primary liver carcinoma and hepatitis B virus infection.

Worth noting for this clonotype: Lacking the conserved final phenylalanine or tryptophan, this CDR3 likely reflects a read error. This chain uses TRBV11-1 with TRBJ2-1; 9 bases match TRBD2. CDR1 is SGHAT and CDR2 is FQDESV in the germline V gene (reference sequence). The CDR3 length is 13 residues. The CDR3 region has the DNA TGCGTCAGCAGCGCGGGAGGGCCGAATGAGCAGTTCCTC. It yields the protein CVSSAGGPNEQFL.

A note on this clonotype: A read error is possible here, since a much larger clone lies one base away. The rearrangement uses TRBV28 and TRBJ1-1; D gene unclear. The CDR3 is made up of 12 amino acids. Trimming took off 5 bases at V and 3 bases at J, with 7 bases between the two ends. Germline V gene lookup returns CDR1 MDHEN and CDR2 SYDVKM. The chain's CDR3 is CASSPSYTEAFF. The CDR3 DNA follows: TGTGCCAGCAGTCCCAGTTACACTGAAGCTTTCTTT.

This clonotype was seen only once. The CDR3 reads CASSPGTWGSLNTEAFF. The CDR3 DNA is TGTGCCAGCAGCCCCGGGACATGGGGCAGCCTGAACACTGAAGCTTTCTTT. The V call is TRBV5-6, the J call TRBJ1-1, with a weak D call TRBD1 (6 bases). CDR3 length: 17 amino acids. Trimming pared 4 bases from V and 0 bases from J, leaving 19 bases between. Looked up from germline, CDR1 is SGHDT and CDR2 is YYEEEE.

As to this clonotype: Its ends do not fully match the called genes, so a read error is possible. This chain connects TRBV11-2 to TRBJ1-6; 8 bases are a match to TRBD1. The CDR3 is made up of 15 amino acids. Germline V gene lookup returns CDR1 SGHAT and CDR2 FQNNGV. The CDR3 region has the DNA TGTTCCAGCAGCCGTGAGGACAGGGCCTATTCACCCCTCCACTTT. This codes for CSSSREDRAYSPLHF.

The chain combines TRBV11-2 with TRBJ2-7; 7 positions match TRBD2. Germline V lookup: CDR1 SGHAT, CDR2 FQNNGV. The ends lost 5 bases at V and 0 bases at J; junction bases unmatched: 22. The CDR3 has 20 residues. The CDR3 DNA follows: TGTGCCAGCAGCCTGAGGGAGGGGAGGACTAGAAGGCTCAGCTCCTACGAGCAGTACTTC. Amino acid sequence: CASSLREGRTRRLSSYEQYF.

This chain links TRBV29-1 with TRBJ2-5, with a possible D match to TRBD1 (5 bases). The CDR3 length is 13 residues. The ends were cut back, 5 bases at V and 4 bases at J, with 14 bases in the middle. Germline V gives CDR1 SQVTM, CDR2 ANQGSEA. CDR3 nucleotide sequence: TGCAGCGTTACCAGTAGGGGAATAGAGACCCAGTACTTC. Its protein is CSVTSRGIETQYF.

The chain employs TRBV11-2 and TRBJ2-3; TRBD2 matches at 7 bases. In germline, CDR1 is SGHAT, CDR2 FQNNGV. This CDR3 contains 16 residues. With V trimmed by 4 bases and J by 6 bases, 13 bases remained unmatched. In nucleotides, the CDR3 is TGTGCCAGCAGCTCCCCGGGACTAACGAGAATGGATACGCAGTATTTT. Translation: CASSSPGLTRMDTQYF.

The rearrangement links TRBV6-2 or TRBV6-3 to TRBJ1-1; no firm D call. This CDR3 is built from 11 residues. With 5 bases removed from V and 10 bases from J, the gap between germline ends came to 11 bases. The germline CDR1 and CDR2 sequences are MNHEY and SVGEGT. CDR3 coding DNA: TGTGCCAGCAGTGGGGAAGCAGCAGCTTTCTTT. It codes for CASSGEAAAFF.

Details on this clonotype: This sequence may be a read error, since a much larger clone differs from it by one base. The chain links TRBV24-1 to TRBJ2-5; 9 nucleotides line up with TRBD1. Germline V gene data show CDR1 as KGHDR and CDR2 as SFDVKD. This CDR3 is built from 16 residues. Trimming took 3 bases from V and 0 from J; bases not matched to a gene: 4. CDR3 amino acids: CATSDARDRDQETQYF. As DNA, the CDR3 is TGTGCCACCAGTGATGCCCGGGACAGGGACCAAGAGACCCAGTACTTC.

As concerns this clonotype: One end of the junction fails to match germline, which may point to a read error. The genes are TRBV5-1 and TRBJ1-1; no clear D gene. The CDR3 has 13 residues. Germline V gene sequence: CDR1 SGHRS, CDR2 YFSETQ. DNA of the CDR3: TGCGCCAACAGCTTTCAGGATGCCACTGAAGCTTTCTTT. This sequence encodes CANSFQDATEAFF.

V usage is TRBV9 and J usage is TRBJ2-3, with TRBD2 identical over 7 bases. Germline trimming cut 1 base from V and 3 bases from J; bases unmatched to any gene: 8. Germline assignment: CDR1 SGDLS and CDR2 YYNGEE. The CDR3 sequence is 16 residues long. CDR3 nucleotide sequence: TGTGCCAGCAGCGTACTACCGGGAGGTTATACAGATACGCAGTATTTT. Translating gives CASSVLPGGYTDTQYF. Full variable domain (rest looked up from reference TRBV9 and TRBJ2-3): DSGVTQTPKHLITATGQRVTLRCSPRSGDLSVYWYQQSLDQGLQFLIQYYNGEERAKGNILERFSAQQFPDLHSELNLSSLELGDSALYFCASSVLPGGYTDTQYFGPGTRLTVL.

The chain recombines TRBV29-1 with TRBJ2-3; D is perhaps TRBD2 (6 bases). The germline V and J ends were trimmed by 7 bases and 2 bases, with 19 bases remaining between them. This CDR3 region has 15 residues. Germline CDR1 is SQVTM and CDR2 is ANQGSEA. Here the CDR3 reads CSAEGGTSITDTQYF. In DNA, the CDR3 is TGCAGCGCTGAGGGCGGGACCAGCATCACAGATACGCAGTATTTT.

Comments on this clonotype: The missing conserved phenylalanine or tryptophan at the end of this CDR3 makes a read error likely. The V and J genes are TRBV12-3 or TRBV12-4 and TRBJ2-1; weak D call: TRBD2 (6 bases). Trimming left V 3 bases short and J 6 bases short, with 15 bases between. The CDR3 consists of 15 residues. The CDR3 reads CASSLGPGDVNEQFL. The CDR3 DNA reads as TGTGCCAGCAGTTTGGGACCGGGAGATGTCAATGAGCAGTTCTTA.

About this clonotype itself: Likely a read error: the CDR3 ends without its conserved phenylalanine or tryptophan. The chain employs TRBV4-3 and TRBJ2-7, with 7 bases fitting TRBD2. In germline, CDR1 is LGHNA, CDR2 YSLEER. This CDR3 has 15 residues. CDR3 DNA sequence: TGCGGCAGCAGCCAAGGTCCGGGAGGAGAGGACGAGCAGTACATC. Its translation is CGSSQGPGGEDEQYI.

Note on this clonotype: Sequence at one end of the junction differs from germline and may be a read error. The gene calls are TRBV6-2 or TRBV6-3 and TRBJ2-5; D not resolved. The CDR3 is 11 residues long. Germline V gene sequence: CDR1 MNHEY, CDR2 SVGEGT. CDR3 bases: TGTGCCAGCAGTCATAAAGAAACCCAGTACTTC. As protein: CASSHKETQYF.

A word on this clonotype: Sequence at one end of the junction differs from germline and may be a read error. This rearrangement joins TRBV11-3 to TRBJ1-1; D uncertain. Germline-derived CDR1 and CDR2 are SGHNT and YENEEA. The CDR3 spans 13 residues. DNA for the CDR3: TGTGCCAGCTGCAAGGCCACGGGCACTGAAGTTTTCTTT. Translating it yields CASCKATGTEVFF.

Remarks on this clonotype: A read error is likely, as this CDR3 ends without the conserved phenylalanine or tryptophan. The DNA is omitted, as the CDR3 cannot be located on it reliably, and the CDR3 follows TCRdb's listing. The chain has TRBV6-5 and TRBJ2-5. The length of the CDR3 is 12 amino acids, counting both ends. Germline lookup yields CDR1 MNHEY and CDR2 SVGAGI. The CDR3 protein is CASTAEGKTHYY.

Concerning this clonotype: Relative to the germline gene, one junction end is altered; a read error may explain this. The chain couples TRBV10-3 to TRBJ2-1, with a possible D match to TRBD2 (6 bases). CDR3 size: 13 residues. The germline V gene encodes CDR1 ENHRY and CDR2 SYGVKD. This chain's CDR3 is CAIRGTQGNKQFF. The DNA for the CDR3 is TGCGCCATCCGAGGGACTCAAGGCAATAAGCAGTTCTTC.

Worth noting for this clonotype: One junction end does not reproduce the germline sequence, and a read error may be involved. The CDR3 bases are TGTGCCAGCAATTTAACTAGCTATAGCTACGAGCAGTACTTC. Its translation is CASNLTSYSYEQYF. This chain connects TRBV28 to TRBJ2-7, with D maybe TRBD2 (6 bases). The CDR3 runs to 14 residues. Germline CDR1 reads MDHEN; CDR2 reads SYDVKM.

On this clonotype: Lacking the conserved final phenylalanine or tryptophan, this CDR3 likely reflects a read error. The DNA is left out, because the CDR3 cannot be placed on it with certainty; the CDR3 is given as TCRdb lists it. V gene TRBV5-1 combines with J gene TRBJ2-7. Germline assignment: CDR1 SGHRS and CDR2 YFSETQ. The CDR3 spans 13 residues, counting both ends. The CDR3 region is CASSFVSPYKQYL.